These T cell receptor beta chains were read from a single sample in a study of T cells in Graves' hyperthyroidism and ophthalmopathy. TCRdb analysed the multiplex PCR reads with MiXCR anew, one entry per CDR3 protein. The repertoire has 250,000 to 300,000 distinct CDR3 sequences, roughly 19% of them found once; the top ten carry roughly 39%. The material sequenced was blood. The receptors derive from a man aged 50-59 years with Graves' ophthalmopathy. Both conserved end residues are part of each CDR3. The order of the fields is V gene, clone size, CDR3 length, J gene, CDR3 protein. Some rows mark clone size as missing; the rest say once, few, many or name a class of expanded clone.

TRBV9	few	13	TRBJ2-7	CASSVGQTYEQYF
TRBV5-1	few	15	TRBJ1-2	CASSFAGGTARGYTF
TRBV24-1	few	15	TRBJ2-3	CATSAASGRTDTQYF
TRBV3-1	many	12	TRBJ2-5	CASSPVGETQYF
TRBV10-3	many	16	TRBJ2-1	CAISGGTGLIYNEQFF
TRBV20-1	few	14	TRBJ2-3	CSASDSGGPDTQYF
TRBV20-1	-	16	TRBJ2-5	CSARRTSGGHQETQYF
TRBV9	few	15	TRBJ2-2	CASSADSYNTGELFF
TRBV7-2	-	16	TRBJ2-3	CASSFRDREITDTQYF
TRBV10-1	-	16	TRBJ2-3	CASSALHGGNTDTQYF
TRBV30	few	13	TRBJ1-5	CACSVGVNQPQHF
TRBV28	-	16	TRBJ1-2	CASSSPTGGAKNGYTF
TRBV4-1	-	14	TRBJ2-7	CASSQGLAGAEQYF
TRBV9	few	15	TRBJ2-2	CASSRQGGVTGELFF
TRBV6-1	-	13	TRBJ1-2	CASTREQHYGYTF
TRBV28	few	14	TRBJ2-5	CASSFLRVQETQYF